This TCR beta chain originates from a study of cytomegalovirus exposure and HLA in healthy donors. Study details: A previous analysis identified more than 100 million unique TCR beta sequences derived from 180 million or so T cells. Study findings and constraints: TCR association rates varied by HLA locus in a later analysis, with DRB1 highest and HLA-C lowest.

To note about this clone: Its antigen is still unknown.

This CDR3 has 13 amino acids. Germline CDR1 SNHLY, CDR2 FYNNEI. The V end lost 4 bases, the J end lost 2 bases, and 8 bases lay between the germline ends. Researchers ran the PCR with 60 Vbeta and 13 Jbeta primers. Only in-frame clones appear in the TCRdb table, and some are missing; sequencing was by immunoSEQ multiplex PCR. The sample includes 170,000 or so clones, about four fifths of them seen just once. V is TRBV2 and J is TRBJ1-1; no clear D gene. This clonotype originated in a woman aged 45-65 years in good health and CMV-seropositive. Material for sequencing was PBMCs. The CDR3 spells CASSAQLNTEAFF. CDR3 DNA: TGTGCCAGCAGTGCCCAGTTAAACACTGAAGCTTTCTTT. Full variable domain (outside the CDR3, taken from reference TRBV2 and TRBJ1-1): EPEVTQTPSHQVTQMGQEVILRCVPISNHLYFYWYRQILGQKVEFLVSFYNNEISEKSEIFDDQFSVERPDGSNFTLKIRSTKLEDSAMYFCASSAQLNTEAFFGQGTRLTVV.